The rows below give T cell receptor beta chains drawn from one sample of a study of blood T cells in healthy people across ages. TCRdb re-analysed the 5' RACE reads in MiXCR, keeping a single row per CDR3 protein. The top ten hold 3.5% to 4% of the sample, which has roughly 680,000 distinct CDR3 sequences, about 21% seen once. The sample taken for sequencing was blood. The receptors originated from a man between 70 and 80 years old in good health. Each CDR3 is given with its conserved first and last residue. Each record gives: D gene, J gene, V gene, clone size, CDR3 DNA, CDR3 protein. A D gene is named only where the DNA matches it firmly. The listing skips clone size in some rows; elsewhere it reads once, few, many or a size class.

D: TRBD1; J: TRBJ2-5; V: TRBV18; size: few; DNA: TGTGCCAGCTCACCATCGACAGGGGGCAGGACCCAGTACTTC; CDR3: CASSPSTGGRTQYF
D: .; J: TRBJ2-3; V: TRBV19; size: once; DNA: TGTGCCAGTACCCCACAGGGTAGGACAGATACGCAGTATTTT; CDR3: CASTPQGRTDTQYF
D: .; J: TRBJ2-5; V: TRBV20-1; size: .; DNA: TGCAGTGCCACAATGCAGGGTAAAGAGACCCAGTACTTC; CDR3: CSATMQGKETQYF
D: .; J: TRBJ2-1; V: TRBV10-3; size: .; DNA: TGTGCCATCAGTGAGCTGATATACAATGAGCAGTTCTTC; CDR3: CAISELIYNEQFF
D: .; J: TRBJ1-3; V: TRBV6-5; size: few; DNA: TGTGCCAGCAGAACGGCCTTCTCTGGAAACACCATATATTTT; CDR3: CASRTAFSGNTIYF
D: .; J: TRBJ2-1; V: TRBV6-4; size: .; DNA: TGTGCCAGCAGTGACAGTTCCCAGCGCCATGAGCAGTTCTTC; CDR3: CASSDSSQRHEQFF
D: .; J: TRBJ2-1; V: TRBV27; size: .; DNA: TGTGCCAGCAGTCTCCCCGGACAAAACAATGAGCAGTTCTTC; CDR3: CASSLPGQNNEQFF
D: TRBD1; J: TRBJ2-1; V: TRBV4-1; size: few; DNA: TGCGCCAGCAGCCAGTCCGGGACAGCCTTCCTGGCGGAGCAGTTCTTC; CDR3: CASSQSGTAFLAEQFF
D: .; J: TRBJ2-7; V: TRBV11-2; size: .; DNA: TGTGCCAGCAGCTTTTTCGTAGGGGGGGCCTACGAGCAGTACTTC; CDR3: CASSFFVGGAYEQYF
D: .; J: TRBJ1-3; V: TRBV7-9; size: .; DNA: TGTGCCAGCAGCTCATCCGCGGACAGCTCTGGAAACACCATATATTTT; CDR3: CASSSSADSSGNTIYF
D: .; J: TRBJ2-2; V: TRBV24-1; size: few; DNA: TGTGCCACCAGTTCCACCGGGTCCACCGGGGAGCTGTTTTTT; CDR3: CATSSTGSTGELFF